This T cell receptor (beta chain) was identified in a study of metastatic and nonmetastatic thyroid tumors. Across the study: It was across blood and tumor or nodule tissue from malignant and benign thyroid patients that repertoires were compared.

The CDR3 runs to 13 residues. Per the germline V gene, CDR1 is SGHTA and CDR2 is FQGNSA. Trimming took 5 bases from V and 6 from J, leaving 11 bases between them. This clone was observed at least ten times. Source study methods: The distant-metastasis classifier for papillary thyroid cancer was built from CDR3 differences across clinicopathological groups. TCRdb re-clonotyped the PCR reads via MiXCR. Clone size and V and J calls follow TCRdb, not the original study. The sample consists of 24,000 or so clones, roughly 18% of them appearing once. Each patient went into thyroid surgery without having received any treatment.

J is TRBJ2-1 and V is TRBV7-2; the D gene is possibly TRBD1 (5 bases). This TCR derives from a male donor with papillary thyroid cancer or a benign thyroid nodule (not recorded which). Some clones in this sample may be carry-over from other donors' samples. Sequenced: blood. CDR3 residues: CASSTQGGNEQFF. The CDR3 DNA reads TGTGCCAGCAGCACCCAGGGTGGCAATGAGCAGTTCTTC.